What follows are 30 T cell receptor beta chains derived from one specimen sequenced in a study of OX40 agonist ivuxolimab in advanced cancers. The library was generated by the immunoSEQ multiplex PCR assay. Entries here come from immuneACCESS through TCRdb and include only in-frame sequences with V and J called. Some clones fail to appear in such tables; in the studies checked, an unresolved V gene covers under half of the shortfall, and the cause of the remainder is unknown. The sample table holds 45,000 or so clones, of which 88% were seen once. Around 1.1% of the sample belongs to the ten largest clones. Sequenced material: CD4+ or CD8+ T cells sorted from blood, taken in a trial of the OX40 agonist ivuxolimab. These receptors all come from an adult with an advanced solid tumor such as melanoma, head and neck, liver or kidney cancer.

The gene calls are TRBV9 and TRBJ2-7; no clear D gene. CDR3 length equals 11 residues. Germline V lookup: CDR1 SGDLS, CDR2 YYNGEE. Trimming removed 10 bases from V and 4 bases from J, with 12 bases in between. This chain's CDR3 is CARWRNYEQYF. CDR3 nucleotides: TGTGCCCGTTGGCGTAATTACGAGCAGTACTTC.

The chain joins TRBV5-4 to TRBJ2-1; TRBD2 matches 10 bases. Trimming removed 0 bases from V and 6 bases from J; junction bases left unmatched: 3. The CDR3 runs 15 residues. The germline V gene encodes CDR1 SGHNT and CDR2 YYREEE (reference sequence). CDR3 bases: TGTGCCAGCAGCTTGGCACTAGCGGGGATCAATGAGCAGTTCTTC. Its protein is CASSLALAGINEQFF.

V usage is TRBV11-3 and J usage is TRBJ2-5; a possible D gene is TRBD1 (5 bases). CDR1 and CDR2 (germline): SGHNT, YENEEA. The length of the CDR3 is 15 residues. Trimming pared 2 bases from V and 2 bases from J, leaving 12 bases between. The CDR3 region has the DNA TGTGCCAGCAGCTTATCAGGGTTTGGGCAAGAGACCCAGTACTTC. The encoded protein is CASSLSGFGQETQYF.

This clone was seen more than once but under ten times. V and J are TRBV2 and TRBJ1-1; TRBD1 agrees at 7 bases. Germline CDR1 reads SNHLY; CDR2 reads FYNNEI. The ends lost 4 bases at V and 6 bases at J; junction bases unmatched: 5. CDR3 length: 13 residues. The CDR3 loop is CASSGQGTAEAFF. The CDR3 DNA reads TGTGCCAGCAGTGGACAGGGCACGGCTGAAGCTTTCTTT.

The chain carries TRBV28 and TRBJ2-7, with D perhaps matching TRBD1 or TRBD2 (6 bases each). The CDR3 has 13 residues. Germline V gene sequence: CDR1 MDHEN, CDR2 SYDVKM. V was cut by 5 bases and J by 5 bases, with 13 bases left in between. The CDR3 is CASSQGRPDEQYF. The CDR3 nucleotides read TGTGCCAGCAGTCAGGGGAGGCCAGACGAGCAGTACTTC.

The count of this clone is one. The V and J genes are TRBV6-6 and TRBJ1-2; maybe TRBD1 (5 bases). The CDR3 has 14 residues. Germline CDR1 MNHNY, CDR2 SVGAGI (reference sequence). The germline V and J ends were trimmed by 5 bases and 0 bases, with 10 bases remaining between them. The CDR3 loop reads CASSPWGSNYGYTF. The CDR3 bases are TGTGCCAGCAGTCCCTGGGGGTCTAACTATGGCTACACCTTC.

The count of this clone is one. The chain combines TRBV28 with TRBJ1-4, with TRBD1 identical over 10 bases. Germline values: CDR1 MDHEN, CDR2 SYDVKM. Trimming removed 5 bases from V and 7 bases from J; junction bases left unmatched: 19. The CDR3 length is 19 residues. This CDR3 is CASSRIFGTGASSGEKLFF. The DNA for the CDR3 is TGTGCCAGCAGTCGAATTTTCGGGACAGGGGCGTCATCAGGTGAAAAACTGTTTTTT.

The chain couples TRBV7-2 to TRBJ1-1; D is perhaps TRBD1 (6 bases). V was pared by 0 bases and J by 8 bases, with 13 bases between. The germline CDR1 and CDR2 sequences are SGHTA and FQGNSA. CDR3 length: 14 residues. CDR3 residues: CASSLAGRGLEAFF. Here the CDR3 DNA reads TGTGCCAGCAGCTTAGCAGGGAGGGGGTTAGAAGCTTTCTTT.

Written as DNA, the CDR3 is TGCAGCGTTGACGGGACAGGGGTTAACTATGGCTACACCTTC. Translation: CSVDGTGVNYGYTF. The chain carries TRBV29-1 and TRBJ1-2, with TRBD1 matching over 10 bases. Germline CDR1 and CDR2: SQVTM and ANQGSEA. This CDR3 region has 14 residues. J was trimmed by 1 base and V by 3 bases; bases with no gene match: 2. The full variable domain, rest sourced from reference TRBV29-1 and TRBJ1-2, is SAVISQKPSRDICQRGTSLTIQCQVDSQVTMMFWYRQQPGQSLTLIATANQGSEATYESGFVIDKFPISRPNLTFSTLTVSNMSPEDSSIYLCSVDGTGVNYGYTFGSGTRLTVV.

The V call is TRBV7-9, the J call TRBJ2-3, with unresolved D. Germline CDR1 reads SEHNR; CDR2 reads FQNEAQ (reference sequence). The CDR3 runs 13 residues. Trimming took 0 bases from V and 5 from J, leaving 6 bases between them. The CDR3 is CASSLAGLDTQYF. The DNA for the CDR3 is TGTGCCAGCAGCTTAGCAGGGTTAGATACGCAGTATTTT.

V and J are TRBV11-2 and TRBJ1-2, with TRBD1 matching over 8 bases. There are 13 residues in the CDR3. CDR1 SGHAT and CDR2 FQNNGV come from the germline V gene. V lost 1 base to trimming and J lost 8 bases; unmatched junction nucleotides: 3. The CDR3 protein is CASSLVRGQGYTF. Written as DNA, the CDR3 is TGTGCCAGCAGCTTAGTCAGGGGGCAGGGCTACACCTTC.

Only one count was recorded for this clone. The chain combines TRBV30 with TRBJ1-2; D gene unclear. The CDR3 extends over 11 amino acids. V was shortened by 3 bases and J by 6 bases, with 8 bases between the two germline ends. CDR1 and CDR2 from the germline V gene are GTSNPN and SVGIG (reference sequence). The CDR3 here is CAWSPLDGYTF. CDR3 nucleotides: TGTGCCTGGAGCCCCCTAGATGGCTACACCTTC.

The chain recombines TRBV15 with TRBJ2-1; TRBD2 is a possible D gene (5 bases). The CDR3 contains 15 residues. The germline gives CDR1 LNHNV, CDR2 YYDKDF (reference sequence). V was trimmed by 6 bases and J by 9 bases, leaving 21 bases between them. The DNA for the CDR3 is TGTGCCACCAGGGCCCCTGGGAGCGTGGCTGGTGAGCAGTTCTTC. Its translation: CATRAPGSVAGEQFF.

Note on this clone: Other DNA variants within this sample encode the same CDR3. The CDR3 bases are TGCGCCAGCAGCTTGGCCGGCGGACGGGAGACCCAGTACTTC. Protein product: CASSLAGGRETQYF. The rearrangement links TRBV5-1 to TRBJ2-5; D is ambiguous. This CDR3 is 14 amino acids long. Germline CDR1 reads SGHRS; CDR2 reads YFSETQ. V shed 0 bases and J shed 5 bases, with 11 bases lying between them.

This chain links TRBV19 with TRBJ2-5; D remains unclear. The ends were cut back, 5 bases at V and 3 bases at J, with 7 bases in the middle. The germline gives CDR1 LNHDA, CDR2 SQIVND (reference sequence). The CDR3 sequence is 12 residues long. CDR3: CASSQIEETQYF. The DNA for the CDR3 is TGTGCCAGTAGTCAGATAGAAGAGACCCAGTACTTC.

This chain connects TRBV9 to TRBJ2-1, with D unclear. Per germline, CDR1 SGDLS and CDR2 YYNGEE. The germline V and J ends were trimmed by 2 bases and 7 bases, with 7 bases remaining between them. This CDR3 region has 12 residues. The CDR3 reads CASSVGPNEQFF. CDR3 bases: TGTGCCAGCAGCGTCGGACCTAATGAGCAGTTCTTC.

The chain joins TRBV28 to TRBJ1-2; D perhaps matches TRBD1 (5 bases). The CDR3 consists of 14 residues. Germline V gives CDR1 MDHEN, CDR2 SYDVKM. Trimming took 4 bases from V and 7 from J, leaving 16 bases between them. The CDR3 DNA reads TGTGCCAGCAGTTCGTCCGGGACGGCGTTTGGCTACACCTTC. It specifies CASSSSGTAFGYTF.

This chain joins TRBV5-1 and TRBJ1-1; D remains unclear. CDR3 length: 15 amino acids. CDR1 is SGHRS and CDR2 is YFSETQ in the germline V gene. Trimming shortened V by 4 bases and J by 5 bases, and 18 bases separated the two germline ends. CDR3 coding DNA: TGCGCCAGCAGCAGAAAAAATGACCCCGTGACTGAAGCTTTCTTT. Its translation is CASSRKNDPVTEAFF.

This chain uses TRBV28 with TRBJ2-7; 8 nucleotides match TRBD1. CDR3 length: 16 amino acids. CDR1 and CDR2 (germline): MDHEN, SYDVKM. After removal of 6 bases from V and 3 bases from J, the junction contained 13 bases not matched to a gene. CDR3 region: CASSQPRDRRNYEQYF. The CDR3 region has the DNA TGTGCCAGCAGCCAACCGCGGGACAGGCGAAACTACGAGCAGTACTTC.

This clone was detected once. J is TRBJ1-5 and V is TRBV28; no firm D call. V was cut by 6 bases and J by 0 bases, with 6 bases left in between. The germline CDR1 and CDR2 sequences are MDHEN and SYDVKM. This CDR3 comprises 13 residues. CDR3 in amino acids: CASSLDSNQPQHF. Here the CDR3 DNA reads TGTGCCAGCAGCCTGGATAGCAATCAGCCCCAGCATTTT.

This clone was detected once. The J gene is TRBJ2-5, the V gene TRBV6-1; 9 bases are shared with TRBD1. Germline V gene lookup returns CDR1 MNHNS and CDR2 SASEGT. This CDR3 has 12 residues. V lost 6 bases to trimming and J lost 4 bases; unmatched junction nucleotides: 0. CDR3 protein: CASRDRGETQYF. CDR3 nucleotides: TGTGCCAGCAGGGACAGGGGAGAGACCCAGTACTTC.

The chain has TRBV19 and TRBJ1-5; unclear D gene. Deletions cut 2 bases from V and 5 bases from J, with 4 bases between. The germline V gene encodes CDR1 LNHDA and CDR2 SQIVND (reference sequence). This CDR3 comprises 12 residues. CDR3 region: CASSIQHQPQHF. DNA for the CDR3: TGTGCCAGTAGTATACAGCATCAGCCCCAGCATTTT.

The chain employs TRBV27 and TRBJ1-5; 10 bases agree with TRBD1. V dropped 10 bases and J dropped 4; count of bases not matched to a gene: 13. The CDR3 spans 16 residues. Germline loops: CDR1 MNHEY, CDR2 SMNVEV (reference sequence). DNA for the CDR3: TGTGCCACCCTGACAGGGGGCTGCGGTTGGAATCAGCCCCAGCATTTT. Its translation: CATLTGGCGWNQPQHF.

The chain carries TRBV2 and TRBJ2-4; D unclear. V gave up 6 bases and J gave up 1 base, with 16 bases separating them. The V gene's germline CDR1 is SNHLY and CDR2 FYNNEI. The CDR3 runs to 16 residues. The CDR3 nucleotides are TGTGCCAGCAGCGACCAACCCATCCCGGCCAAAAACATTCAGTACTTC. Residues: CASSDQPIPAKNIQYF.

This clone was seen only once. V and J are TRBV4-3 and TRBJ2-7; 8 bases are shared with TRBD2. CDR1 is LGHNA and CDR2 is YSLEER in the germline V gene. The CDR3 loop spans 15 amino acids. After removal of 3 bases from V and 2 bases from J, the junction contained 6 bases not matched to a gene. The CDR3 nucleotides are TGCGCCAGCAGCCATTCACTAGCGGAAGCCTACGAGCAGTACTTC. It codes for CASSHSLAEAYEQYF.

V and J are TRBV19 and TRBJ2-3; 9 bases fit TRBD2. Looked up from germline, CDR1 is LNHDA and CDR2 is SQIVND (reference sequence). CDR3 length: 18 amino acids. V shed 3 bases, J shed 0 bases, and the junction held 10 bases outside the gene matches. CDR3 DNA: TGTGCCAGTAGTATGGTCTCGACTAGCGGATCCAGCACAGATACGCAGTATTTT. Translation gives CASSMVSTSGSSTDTQYF.

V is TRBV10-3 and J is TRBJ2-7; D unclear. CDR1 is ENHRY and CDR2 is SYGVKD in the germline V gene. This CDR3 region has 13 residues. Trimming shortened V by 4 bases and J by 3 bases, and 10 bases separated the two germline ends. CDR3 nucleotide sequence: TGTGCCATCAGTGGACCACTTTACTACGAGCAGTACTTC. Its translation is CAISGPLYYEQYF.

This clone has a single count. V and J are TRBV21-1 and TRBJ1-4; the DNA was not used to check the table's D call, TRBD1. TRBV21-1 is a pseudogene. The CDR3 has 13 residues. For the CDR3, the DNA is TGTGCCAGCAGCGTGCTCAGGGATGGCAAACTGTTTTTT. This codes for CASSVLRDGKLFF.

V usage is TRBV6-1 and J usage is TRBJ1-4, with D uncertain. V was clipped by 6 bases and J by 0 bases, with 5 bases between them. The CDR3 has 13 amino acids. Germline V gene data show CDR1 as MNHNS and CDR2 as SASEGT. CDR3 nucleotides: TGTGCCAGCAGGGAGACAACTAATGAAAAACTGTTTTTT. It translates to CASRETTNEKLFF.

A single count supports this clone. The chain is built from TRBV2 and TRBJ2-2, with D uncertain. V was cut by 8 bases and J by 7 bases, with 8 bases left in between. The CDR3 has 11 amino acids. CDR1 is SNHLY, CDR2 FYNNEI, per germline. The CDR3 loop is CASRIIGELFF. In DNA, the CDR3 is TGTGCCAGCCGAATTATCGGGGAGCTGTTTTTT.